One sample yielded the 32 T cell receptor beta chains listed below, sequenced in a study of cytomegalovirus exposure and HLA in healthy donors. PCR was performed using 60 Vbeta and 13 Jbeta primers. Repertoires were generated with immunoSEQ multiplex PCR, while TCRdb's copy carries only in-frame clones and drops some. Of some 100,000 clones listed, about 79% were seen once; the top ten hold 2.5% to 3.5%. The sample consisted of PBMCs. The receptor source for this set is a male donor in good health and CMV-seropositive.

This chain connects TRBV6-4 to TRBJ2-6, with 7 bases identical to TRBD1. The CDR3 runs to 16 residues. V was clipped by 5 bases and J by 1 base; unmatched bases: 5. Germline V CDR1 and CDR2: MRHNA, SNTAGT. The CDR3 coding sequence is TGTGCCAGCAGTACGACAGGGAAATCTGGGGCCAACGTCCTGACTTTC. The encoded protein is CASSTTGKSGANVLTF.

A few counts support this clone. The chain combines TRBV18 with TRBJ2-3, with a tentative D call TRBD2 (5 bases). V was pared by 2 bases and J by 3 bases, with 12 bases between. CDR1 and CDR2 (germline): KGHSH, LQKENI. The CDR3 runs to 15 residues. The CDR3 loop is CASSPVGIATDTQYF. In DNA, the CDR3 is TGTGCCAGCTCACCAGTCGGGATAGCAACAGATACGCAGTATTTT. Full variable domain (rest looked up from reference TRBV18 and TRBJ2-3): NAGVMQNPRHLVRRRGQEARLRCSPMKGHSHVYWYRQLPEEGLKFMVYLQKENIIDESGMPKERFSAEFPKEGPSILRIQQVVRGDSAAYFCASSPVGIATDTQYFGPGTRLTVL.

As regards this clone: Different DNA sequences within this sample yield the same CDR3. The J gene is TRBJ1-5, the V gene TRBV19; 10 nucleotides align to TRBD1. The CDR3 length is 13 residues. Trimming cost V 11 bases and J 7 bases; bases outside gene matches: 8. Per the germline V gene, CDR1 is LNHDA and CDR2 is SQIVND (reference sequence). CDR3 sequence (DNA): TGTGCCGGCTCGGGACAGGGGAACCAGCCCCAGCATTTT. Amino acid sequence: CAGSGQGNQPQHF.

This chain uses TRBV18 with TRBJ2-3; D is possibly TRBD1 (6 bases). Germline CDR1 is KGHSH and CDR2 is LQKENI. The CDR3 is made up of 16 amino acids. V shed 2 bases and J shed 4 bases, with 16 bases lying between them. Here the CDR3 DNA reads TGTGCCAGCTCACCAAATGGACAGATATTTCCAGATACGCAGTATTTT. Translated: CASSPNGQIFPDTQYF. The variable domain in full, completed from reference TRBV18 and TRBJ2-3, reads NAGVMQNPRHLVRRRGQEARLRCSPMKGHSHVYWYRQLPEEGLKFMVYLQKENIIDESGMPKERFSAEFPKEGPSILRIQQVVRGDSAAYFCASSPNGQIFPDTQYFGPGTRLTVL.

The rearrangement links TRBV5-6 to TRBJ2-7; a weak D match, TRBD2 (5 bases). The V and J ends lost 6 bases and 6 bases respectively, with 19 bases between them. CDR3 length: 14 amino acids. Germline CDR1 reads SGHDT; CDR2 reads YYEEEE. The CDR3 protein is CASTLEVGHREQYF. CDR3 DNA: TGTGCCAGCACCCTGGAGGTCGGCCACCGCGAGCAGTACTTC.

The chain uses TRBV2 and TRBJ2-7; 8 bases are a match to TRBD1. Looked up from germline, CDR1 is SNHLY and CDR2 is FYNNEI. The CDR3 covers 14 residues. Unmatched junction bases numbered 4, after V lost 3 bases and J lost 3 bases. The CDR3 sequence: CASSEGTGLYEQYF. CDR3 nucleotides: TGTGCCAGCAGTGAGGGGACAGGACTCTACGAGCAGTACTTC. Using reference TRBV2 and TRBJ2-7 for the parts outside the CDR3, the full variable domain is EPEVTQTPSHQVTQMGQEVILRCVPISNHLYFYWYRQILGQKVEFLVSFYNNEISEKSEIFDDQFSVERPDGSNFTLKIRSTKLEDSAMYFCASSEGTGLYEQYFGPGTRLTVT.

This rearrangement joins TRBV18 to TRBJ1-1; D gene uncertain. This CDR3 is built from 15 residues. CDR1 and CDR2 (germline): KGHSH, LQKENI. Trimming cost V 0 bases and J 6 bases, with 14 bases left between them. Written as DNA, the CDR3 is TGTGCCAGCTCACCACCGAGTTTACGGGTCGCTGAAGCTTTCTTT. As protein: CASSPPSLRVAEAFF.

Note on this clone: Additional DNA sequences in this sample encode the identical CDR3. CDR3: CAWSVRGPTGELFF. The CDR3 nucleotides are TGTGCCTGGAGTGTAAGGGGGCCCACCGGGGAGCTGTTTTTT. The rearrangement joins TRBV30 to TRBJ2-2; 7 bases align to TRBD1. The CDR3 spans 14 residues. CDR1 GTSNPN and CDR2 SVGIG come from the germline V gene (reference sequence). V trimming: 0 bases; J trimming: 4 bases; junction bases outside the gene matches: 2.

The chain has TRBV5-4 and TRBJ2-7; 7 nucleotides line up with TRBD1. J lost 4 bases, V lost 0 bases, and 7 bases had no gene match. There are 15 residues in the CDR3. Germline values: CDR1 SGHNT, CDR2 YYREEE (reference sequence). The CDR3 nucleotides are TGTGCCAGCAGCTTGGCCGGGACAGCTATTTACGAGCAGTACTTC. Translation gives CASSLAGTAIYEQYF.

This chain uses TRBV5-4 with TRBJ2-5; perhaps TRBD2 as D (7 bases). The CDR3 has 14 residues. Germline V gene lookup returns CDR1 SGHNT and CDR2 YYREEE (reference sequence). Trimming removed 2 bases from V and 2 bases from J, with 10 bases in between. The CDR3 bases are TGTGCCAGCAGCTTCGCGGGGGCTCAAGAGACCCAGTACTTC. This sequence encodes CASSFAGAQETQYF. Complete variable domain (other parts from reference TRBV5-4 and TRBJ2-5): ETGVTQSPTHLIKTRGQQVTLRCSSQSGHNTVSWYQQALGQGPQFIFQYYREEENGRGNFPPRFSGLQFPNYSSELNVNALELDDSALYLCASSFAGAQETQYFGPGTRLLVL.

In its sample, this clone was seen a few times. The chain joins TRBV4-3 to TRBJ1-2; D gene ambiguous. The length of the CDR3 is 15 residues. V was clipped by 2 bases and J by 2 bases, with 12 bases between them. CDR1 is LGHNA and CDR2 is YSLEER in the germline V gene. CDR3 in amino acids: CASSQSRQANYGYTF. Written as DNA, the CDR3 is TGCGCCAGCAGCCAATCAAGGCAAGCGAACTATGGCTACACCTTC.

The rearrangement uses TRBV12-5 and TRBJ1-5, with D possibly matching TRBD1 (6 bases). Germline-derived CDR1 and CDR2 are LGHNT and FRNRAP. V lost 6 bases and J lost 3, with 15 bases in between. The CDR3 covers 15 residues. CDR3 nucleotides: TGTGCTAGTGGCGACCGACAGGTCCTCAATCAGCCCCAGCATTTT. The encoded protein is CASGDRQVLNQPQHF.

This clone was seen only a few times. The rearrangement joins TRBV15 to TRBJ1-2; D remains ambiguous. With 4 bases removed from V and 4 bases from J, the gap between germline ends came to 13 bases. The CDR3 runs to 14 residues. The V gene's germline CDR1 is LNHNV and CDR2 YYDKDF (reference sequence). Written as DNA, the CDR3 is TGTGCCACCAGCACCGTCGTGAGGGCCTATGGCTACACCTTC. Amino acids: CATSTVVRAYGYTF.

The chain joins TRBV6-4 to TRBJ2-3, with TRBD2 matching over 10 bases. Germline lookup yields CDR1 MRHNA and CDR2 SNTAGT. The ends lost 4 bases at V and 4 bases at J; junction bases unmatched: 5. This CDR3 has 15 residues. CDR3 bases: TGTGCCAGCAGTGCGCTAGCGGGGGAGGCAGATACGCAGTATTTT. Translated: CASSALAGEADTQYF.

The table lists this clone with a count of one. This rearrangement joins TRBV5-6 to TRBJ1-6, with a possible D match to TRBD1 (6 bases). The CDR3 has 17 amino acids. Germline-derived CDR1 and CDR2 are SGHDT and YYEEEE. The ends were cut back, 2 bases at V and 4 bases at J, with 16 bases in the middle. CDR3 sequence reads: CASSFEGVGQYNSPLHF. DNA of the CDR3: TGTGCCAGCAGCTTCGAGGGGGTGGGGCAGTATAATTCACCCCTCCACTTT.

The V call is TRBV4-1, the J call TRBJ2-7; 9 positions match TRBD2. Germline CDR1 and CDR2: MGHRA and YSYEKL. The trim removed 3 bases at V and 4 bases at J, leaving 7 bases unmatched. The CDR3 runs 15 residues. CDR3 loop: CASSQLAGPRYEQYF. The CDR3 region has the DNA TGCGCCAGCAGCCAGCTAGCGGGGCCCAGGTACGAGCAGTACTTC.

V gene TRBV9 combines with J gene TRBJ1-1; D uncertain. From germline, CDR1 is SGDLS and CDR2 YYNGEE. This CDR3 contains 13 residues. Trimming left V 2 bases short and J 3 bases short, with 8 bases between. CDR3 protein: CASSVRRDTEAFF. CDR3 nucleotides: TGTGCCAGCAGCGTGCGACGGGACACTGAAGCTTTCTTT.

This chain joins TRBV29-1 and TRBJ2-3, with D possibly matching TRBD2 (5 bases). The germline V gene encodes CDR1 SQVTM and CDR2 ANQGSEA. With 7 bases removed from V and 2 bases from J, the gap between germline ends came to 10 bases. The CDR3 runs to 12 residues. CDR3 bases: TGCAGCGCAGTAGCGTACACAGATACGCAGTATTTT. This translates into CSAVAYTDTQYF.

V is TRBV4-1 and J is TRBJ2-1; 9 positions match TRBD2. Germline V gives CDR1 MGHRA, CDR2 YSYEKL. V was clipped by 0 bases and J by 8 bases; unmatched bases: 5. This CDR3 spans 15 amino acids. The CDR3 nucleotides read TGCGCCAGCAGCCAAGATAGCGGGGGTGGCTATGAGCAGTTCTTC. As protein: CASSQDSGGGYEQFF.

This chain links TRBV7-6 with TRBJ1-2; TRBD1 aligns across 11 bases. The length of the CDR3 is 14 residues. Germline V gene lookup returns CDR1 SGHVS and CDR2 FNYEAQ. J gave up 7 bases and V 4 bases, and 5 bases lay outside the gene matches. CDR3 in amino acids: CASSSGQGESGYTF. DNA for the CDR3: TGTGCCAGCAGCTCGGGACAGGGGGAGAGTGGCTACACCTTC.

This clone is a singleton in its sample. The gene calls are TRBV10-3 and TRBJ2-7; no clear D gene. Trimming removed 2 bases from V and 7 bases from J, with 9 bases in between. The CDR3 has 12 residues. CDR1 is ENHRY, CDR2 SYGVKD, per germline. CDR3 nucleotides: TGTGCCATCAGTGAGGAACAGAGTGAGCAGTACTTC. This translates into CAISEEQSEQYF.

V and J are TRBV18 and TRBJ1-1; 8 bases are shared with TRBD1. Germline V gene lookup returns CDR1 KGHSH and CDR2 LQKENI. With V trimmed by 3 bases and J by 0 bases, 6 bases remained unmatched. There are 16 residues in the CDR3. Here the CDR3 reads CASSPSSTGVNTEAFF. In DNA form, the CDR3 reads TGTGCCAGCTCACCTTCTTCGACAGGGGTGAACACTGAAGCTTTCTTT.

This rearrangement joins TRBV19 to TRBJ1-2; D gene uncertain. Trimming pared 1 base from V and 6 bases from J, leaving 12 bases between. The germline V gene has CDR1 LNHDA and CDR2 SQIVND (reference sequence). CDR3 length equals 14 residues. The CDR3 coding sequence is TGTGCCAGTAGTATAGTCCAAGGGCGGGATGGCTACACCTTC. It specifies CASSIVQGRDGYTF.

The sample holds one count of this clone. CDR3 loop: CASSLWGEETQYF. CDR3 coding DNA: TGTGCCAGCAGCTTGTGGGGCGAGGAGACCCAGTACTTC. The rearrangement joins TRBV5-4 to TRBJ2-5; possibly TRBD1 for D (5 bases). Germline V gene data show CDR1 as SGHNT and CDR2 as YYREEE (reference sequence). The CDR3 runs to 13 residues. V was shortened by 1 base and J by 5 bases, with 9 bases between the two germline ends.

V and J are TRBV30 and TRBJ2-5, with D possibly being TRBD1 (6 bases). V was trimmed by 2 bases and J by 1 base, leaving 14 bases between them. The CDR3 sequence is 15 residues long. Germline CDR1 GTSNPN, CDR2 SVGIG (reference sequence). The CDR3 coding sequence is TGTGCCTGGAGTTCTTTGCAGGGGACCCAAGAGACCCAGTACTTC. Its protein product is CAWSSLQGTQETQYF.

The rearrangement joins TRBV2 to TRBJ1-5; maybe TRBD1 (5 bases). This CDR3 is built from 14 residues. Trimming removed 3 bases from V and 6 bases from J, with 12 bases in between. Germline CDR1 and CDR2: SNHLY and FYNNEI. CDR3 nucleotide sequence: TGTGCCAGCAGTGAGAGTCCAGGGCCTCAGCCCCAGCATTTT. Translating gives CASSESPGPQPQHF.

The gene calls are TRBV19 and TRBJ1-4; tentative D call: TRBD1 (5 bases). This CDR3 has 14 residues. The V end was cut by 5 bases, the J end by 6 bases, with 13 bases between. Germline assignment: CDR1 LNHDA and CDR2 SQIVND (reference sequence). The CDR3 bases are TGTGCCAGTAGTTTAAGGGGAGGCGATGAAAAACTGTTTTTT. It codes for CASSLRGGDEKLFF.

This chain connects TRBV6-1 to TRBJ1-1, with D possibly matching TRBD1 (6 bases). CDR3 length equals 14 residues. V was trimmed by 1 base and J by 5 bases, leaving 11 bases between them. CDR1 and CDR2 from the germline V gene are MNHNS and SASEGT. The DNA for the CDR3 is TGTGCCAGCAGTGAAGACAGGGTATGGACTGAAGCTTTCTTT. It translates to CASSEDRVWTEAFF.

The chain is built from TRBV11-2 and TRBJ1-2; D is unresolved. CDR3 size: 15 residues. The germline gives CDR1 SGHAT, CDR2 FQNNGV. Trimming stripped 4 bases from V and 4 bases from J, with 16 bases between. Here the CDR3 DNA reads TGTGCCAGCAGCTCATATAAGGGAGTCGGCTATGGCTACACCTTC. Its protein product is CASSSYKGVGYGYTF.

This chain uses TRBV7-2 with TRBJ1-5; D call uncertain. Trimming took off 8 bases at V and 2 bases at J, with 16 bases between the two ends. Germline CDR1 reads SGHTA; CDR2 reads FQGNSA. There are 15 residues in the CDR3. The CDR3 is CASSTIGVRNQPQHF. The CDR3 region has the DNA TGTGCCAGCTCTACAATCGGGGTGCGCAATCAGCCCCAGCATTTT.

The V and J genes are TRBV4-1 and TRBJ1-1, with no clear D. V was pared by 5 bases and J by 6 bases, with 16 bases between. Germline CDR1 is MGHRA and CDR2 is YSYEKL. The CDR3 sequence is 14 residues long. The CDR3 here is CASSAYEVLPEAFF. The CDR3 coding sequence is TGCGCCAGCAGCGCCTACGAGGTTCTACCTGAAGCTTTCTTT.

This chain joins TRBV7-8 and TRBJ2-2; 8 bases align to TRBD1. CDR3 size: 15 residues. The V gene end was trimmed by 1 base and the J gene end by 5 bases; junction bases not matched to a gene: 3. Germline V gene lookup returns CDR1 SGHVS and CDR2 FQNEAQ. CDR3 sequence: CASSLGTGSTGELFF. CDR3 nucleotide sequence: TGTGCCAGCAGCTTAGGGACAGGGTCTACCGGGGAGCTGTTTTTT.